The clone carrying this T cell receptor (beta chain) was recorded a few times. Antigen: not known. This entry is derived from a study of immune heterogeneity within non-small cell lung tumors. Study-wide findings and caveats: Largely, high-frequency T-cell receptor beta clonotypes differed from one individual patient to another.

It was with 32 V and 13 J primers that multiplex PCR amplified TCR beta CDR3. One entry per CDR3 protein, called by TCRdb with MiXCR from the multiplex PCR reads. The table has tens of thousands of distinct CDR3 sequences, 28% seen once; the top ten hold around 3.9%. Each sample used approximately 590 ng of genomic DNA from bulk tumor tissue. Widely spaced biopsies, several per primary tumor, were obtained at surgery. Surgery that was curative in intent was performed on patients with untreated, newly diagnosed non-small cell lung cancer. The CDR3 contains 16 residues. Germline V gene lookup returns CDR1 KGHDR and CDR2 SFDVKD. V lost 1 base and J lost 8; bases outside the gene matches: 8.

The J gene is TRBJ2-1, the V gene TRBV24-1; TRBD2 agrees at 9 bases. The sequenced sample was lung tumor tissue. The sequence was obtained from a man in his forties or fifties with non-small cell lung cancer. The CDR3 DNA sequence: TGTGCCACCAGTGATTTCGGTAGCGGGAGCGGCTATGAGCAGTTCTTC. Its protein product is CATSDFGSGSGYEQFF.